This T cell receptor beta chain stems from a study of T cells in Graves' hyperthyroidism and ophthalmopathy. RNA transcripts were the template for amplifying TCR beta CDR3 regions. Initially, a first-round RT-PCR of the TCR CDR3 employed the HTBI primer set. TCRdb used MiXCR to reprocess the multiplex PCR reads, holding one entry per CDR3 protein. The sample consists of some 500,000 distinct CDR3 sequences, about an eighth of them appearing once. V shed 5 bases, J shed 7 bases, and the junction held 10 bases outside the gene matches. This CDR3 comprises 14 residues. Germline V lookup: CDR1 MDHEN, CDR2 SYDVKM. Patients were excluded because of uncontrolled infection, other autoimmune disease, pregnancy or lactation. The sample holds a few counts of this clonotype.

What was sequenced was blood. The sequence was obtained from a woman under 30 with Graves' hyperthyroidism. The chain links TRBV28 to TRBJ1-1; 7 bases agree with TRBD1. The CDR3 is CASSQNRGYVEAFF. CDR3 nucleotide sequence: TGTGCCAGCAGTCAAAACAGGGGATATGTTGAAGCTTTCTTT.